The clone carrying this TCR beta chain is a singleton in its sample. The data derive from a study of blood T cell repertoires in COVID-19. As for the study in general: Acute and convalescent COVID-19 specimens originated in the United States, Italy and Spain. The analysed material was cDNA or gDNA that came from T cells, B-cell-depleted T cells, or PBMCs.

Authors' processing steps: Reference gene primers were amplified, and this amplification served to estimate nucleated cell counts. The repertoire was sequenced with immunoSEQ multiplex PCR; TCRdb's copy has only in-frame clones and lacks some. That table supplies the V and J calls and clone size; D and trimming were determined from the DNA. The data show tens of thousands of clones, 89% seen once. Seattle patients were enrolled while actively infected and followed longitudinally. CDR1 and CDR2 from the germline V gene are SGHVS and FNYEAQ. The CDR3 is 15 residues long. Trimming left V 2 bases short and J 0 bases short, with 10 bases between.

The sequence was collected from a woman aged 55-70 years with COVID-19, enrolled during active disease. Sequencing was carried out using peripheral blood. The V and J genes are TRBV7-6 and TRBJ1-1, with D uncertain. CDR3 bases: TGTGCCAGCAGCTTAACGGGCGGGTTGAACACTGAAGCTTTCTTT. This encodes CASSLTGGLNTEAFF.